This entry is about one T cell receptor (beta chain). The clone's antigen remains unknown. The input lacks base qualities; no much larger clone sits a single base away. Libraries were constructed by the immunoSEQ multiplex PCR assay. TCRdb stores this immuneACCESS table with in-frame sequences only. Part of the clones is absent; in the studies checked, under half of the shortfall reflects unresolved V genes, and no reason is known for the rest. A total of about 23,000 clones appear in this sample, around 87% of them only once. Together, the top ten hold approximately 9% of the sample. Measured from the cysteine to the phenylalanine, the CDR3 is 14 residues long. Only the CDR3 portion is preserved as DNA: 42 bases, with reading frame beginning at the first base. The junction shows trimming of 3 bases on V and 5 bases on J, plus 14 bases between the germline ends. The germline V gene supplies CDR1 MDHEN and CDR2 SYDVKM.

Per the publication, the treatment or condition label means: preoperative locoregional IRX-2 cytokine immunotherapy. The samples were obtained from a phase Ib study that tested preoperative, locoregional IRX-2 cytokine immunotherapy designed to prime immune responses. The donors were early-stage breast cancer patients who were given IRX-2 prior to surgery. This specimen belongs to a study of preoperative IRX-2 immunotherapy in early breast cancer (dated 2019 in TCRdb). The TCR sequence derives from a human donor with breast cancer. The source material was tumor tissue, sampled after IRX-2 immunotherapy. The chain is made from TRBV28 and TRBJ2-7; TRBD1 is a weak D gene call, 6 bases matching. CDR3 loop: CASSFQGSFNEQYF. The sequenced DNA is TGTGCCAGCAGTTTTCAGGGGAGCTTCAACGAGCAGTACTTC.